The sequence of this TCR beta chain was determined in a study of shared T cell receptors in the human thymus. The repertoire was sequenced with immunoSEQ multiplex PCR; TCRdb's copy has only in-frame clones and lacks some. The repertoire consists of approximately 580,000 clones, with approximately 78% occurring once and the leading ten covering roughly 0.013%. The germline V and J ends were trimmed by 10 bases and 3 bases, with 16 bases remaining between them. CDR3 length: 14 residues. Germline lookup yields CDR1 MDHEN and CDR2 SYDVKM. These data also featured in a second study, about human thymus T cells. That source notes: Donation was from healthy Finnish infants who were having corrective surgery that addressed congenital heart defects. Thymic samples were excised during corrective heart operations. Highly overlapping thymic repertoires among unrelated individuals were reported in related research.

The sample was thymocytes. The receptor's source is a boy in the first two years of life with a congenital heart defect. The chain is built from TRBV28 and TRBJ1-5, with a weak D call TRBD1 (6 bases). As DNA, the CDR3 is TGTGCCACCGCAGACAGGCCTTTCAATCAGCCCCAGCATTTT. Translating gives CATADRPFNQPQHF.